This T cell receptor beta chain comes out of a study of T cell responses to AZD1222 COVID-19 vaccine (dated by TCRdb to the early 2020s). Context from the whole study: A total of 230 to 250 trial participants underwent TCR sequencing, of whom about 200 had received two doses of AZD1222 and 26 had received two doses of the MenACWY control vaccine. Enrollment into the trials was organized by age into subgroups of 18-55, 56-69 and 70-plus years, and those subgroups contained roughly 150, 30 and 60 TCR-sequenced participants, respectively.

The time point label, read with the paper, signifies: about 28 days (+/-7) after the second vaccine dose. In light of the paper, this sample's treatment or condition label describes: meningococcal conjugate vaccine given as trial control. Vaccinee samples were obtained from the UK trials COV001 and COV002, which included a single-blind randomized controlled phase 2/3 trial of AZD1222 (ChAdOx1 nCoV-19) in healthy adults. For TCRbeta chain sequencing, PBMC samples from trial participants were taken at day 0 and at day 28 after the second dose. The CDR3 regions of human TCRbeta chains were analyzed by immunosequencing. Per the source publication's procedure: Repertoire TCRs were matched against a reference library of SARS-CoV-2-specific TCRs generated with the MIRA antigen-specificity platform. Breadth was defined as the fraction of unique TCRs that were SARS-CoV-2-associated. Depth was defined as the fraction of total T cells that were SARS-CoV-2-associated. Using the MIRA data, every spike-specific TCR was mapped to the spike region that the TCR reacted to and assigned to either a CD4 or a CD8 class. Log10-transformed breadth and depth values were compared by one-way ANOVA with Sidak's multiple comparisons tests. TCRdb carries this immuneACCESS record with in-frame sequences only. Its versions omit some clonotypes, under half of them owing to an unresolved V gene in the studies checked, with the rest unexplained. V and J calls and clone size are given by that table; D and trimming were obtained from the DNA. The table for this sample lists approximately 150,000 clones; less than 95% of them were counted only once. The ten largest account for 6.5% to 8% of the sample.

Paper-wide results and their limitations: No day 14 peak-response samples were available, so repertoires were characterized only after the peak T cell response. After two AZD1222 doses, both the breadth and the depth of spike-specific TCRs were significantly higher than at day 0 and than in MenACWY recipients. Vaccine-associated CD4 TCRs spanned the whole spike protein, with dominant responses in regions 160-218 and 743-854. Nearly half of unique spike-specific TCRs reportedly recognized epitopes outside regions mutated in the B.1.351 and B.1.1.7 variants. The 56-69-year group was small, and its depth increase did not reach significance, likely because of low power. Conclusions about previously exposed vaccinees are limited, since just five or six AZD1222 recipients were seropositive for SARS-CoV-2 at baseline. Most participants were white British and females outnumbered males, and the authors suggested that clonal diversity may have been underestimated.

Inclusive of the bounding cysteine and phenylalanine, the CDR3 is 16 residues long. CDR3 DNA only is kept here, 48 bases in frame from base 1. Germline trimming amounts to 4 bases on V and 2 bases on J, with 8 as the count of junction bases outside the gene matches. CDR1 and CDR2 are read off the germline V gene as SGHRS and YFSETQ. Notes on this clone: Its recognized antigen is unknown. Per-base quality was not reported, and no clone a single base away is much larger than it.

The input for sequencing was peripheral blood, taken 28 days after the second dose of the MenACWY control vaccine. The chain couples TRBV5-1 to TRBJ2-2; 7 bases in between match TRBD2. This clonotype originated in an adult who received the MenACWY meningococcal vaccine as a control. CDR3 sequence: CASSLQTGGNTGELFF. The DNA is TGCGCCAGCAGCCTCCAGACGGGAGGAAACACCGGGGAGCTGTTTTTT.